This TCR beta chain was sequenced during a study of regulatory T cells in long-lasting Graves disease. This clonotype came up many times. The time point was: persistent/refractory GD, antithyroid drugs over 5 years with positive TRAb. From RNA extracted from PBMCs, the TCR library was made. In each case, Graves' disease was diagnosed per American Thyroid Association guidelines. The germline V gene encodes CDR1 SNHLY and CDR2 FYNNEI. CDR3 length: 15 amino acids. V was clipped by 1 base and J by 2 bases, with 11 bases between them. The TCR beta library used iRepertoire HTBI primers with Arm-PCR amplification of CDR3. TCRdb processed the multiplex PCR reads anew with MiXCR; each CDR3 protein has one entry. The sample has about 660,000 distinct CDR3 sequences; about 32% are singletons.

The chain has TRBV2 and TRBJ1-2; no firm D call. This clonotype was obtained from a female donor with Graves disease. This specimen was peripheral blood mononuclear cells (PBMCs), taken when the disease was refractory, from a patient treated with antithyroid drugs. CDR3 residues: CASSEEGGGNYGYTF. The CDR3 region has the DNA TGTGCCAGCAGTGAAGAGGGTGGCGGCAACTATGGCTACACCTTC.